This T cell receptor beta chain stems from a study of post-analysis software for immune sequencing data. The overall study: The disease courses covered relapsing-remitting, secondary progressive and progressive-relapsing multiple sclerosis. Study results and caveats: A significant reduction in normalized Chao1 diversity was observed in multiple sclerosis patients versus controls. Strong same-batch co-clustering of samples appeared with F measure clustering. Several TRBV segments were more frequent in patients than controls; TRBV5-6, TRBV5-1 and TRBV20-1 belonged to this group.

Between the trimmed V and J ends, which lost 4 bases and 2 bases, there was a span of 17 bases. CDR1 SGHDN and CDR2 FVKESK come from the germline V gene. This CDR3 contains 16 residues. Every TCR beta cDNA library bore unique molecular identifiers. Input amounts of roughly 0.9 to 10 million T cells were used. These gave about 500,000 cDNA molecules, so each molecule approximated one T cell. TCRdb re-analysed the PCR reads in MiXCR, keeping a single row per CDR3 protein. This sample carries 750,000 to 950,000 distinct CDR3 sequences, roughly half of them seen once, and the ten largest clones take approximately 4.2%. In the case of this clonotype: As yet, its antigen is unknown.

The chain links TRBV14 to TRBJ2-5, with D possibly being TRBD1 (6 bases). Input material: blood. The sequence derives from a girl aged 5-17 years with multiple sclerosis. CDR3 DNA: TGTGCCAGCAGCCCCATCGGAACAGGGCGACAAGAGACCCAGTACTTC. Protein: CASSPIGTGRQETQYF.